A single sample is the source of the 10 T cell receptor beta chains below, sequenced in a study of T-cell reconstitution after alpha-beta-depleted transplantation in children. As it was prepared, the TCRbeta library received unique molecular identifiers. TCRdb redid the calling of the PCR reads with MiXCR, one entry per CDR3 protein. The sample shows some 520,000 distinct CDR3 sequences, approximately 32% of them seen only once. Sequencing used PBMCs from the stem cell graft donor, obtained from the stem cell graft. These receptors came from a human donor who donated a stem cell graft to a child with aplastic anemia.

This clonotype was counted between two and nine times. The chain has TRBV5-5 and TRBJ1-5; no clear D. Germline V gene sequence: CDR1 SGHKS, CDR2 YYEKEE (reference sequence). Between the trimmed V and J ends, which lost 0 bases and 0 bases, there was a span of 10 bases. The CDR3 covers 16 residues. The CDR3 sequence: CASSLEPGYSNQPQHF. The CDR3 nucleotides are TGTGCCAGCAGCTTGGAGCCAGGTTATAGCAATCAGCCCCAGCATTTT.

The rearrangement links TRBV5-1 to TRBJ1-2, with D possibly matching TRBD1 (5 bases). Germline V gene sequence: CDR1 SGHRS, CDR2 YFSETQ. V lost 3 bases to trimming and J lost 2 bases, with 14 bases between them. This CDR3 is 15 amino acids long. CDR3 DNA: TGCGCCAGCAGCTCAGGGAGCCTGACCAACTATGGCTACACCTTC. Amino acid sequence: CASSSGSLTNYGYTF.

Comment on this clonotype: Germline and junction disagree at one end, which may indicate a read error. The CDR3 DNA sequence: TGTGCCAGCAGTTTAACGGACTCTGGGGCCAACGGCCTGACTTTC. It yields the protein CASSLTDSGANGLTF. The J gene is TRBJ2-6, the V gene TRBV28, with D tentatively TRBD1 or TRBD2 (5 bases each). CDR3 length: 15 amino acids. The germline CDR1 and CDR2 sequences are MDHEN and SYDVKM.

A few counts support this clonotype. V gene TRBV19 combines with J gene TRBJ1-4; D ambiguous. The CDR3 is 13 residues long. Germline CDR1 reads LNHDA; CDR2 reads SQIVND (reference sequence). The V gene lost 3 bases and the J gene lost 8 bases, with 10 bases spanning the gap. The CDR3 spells CASSIWIGEKLFF. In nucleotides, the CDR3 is TGTGCCAGTAGTATTTGGATCGGGGAAAAACTGTTTTTT.

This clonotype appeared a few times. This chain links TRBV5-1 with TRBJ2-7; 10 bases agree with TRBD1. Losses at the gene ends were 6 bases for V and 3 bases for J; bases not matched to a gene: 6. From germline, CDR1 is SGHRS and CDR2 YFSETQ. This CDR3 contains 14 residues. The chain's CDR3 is CASMTGGPGYEQYF. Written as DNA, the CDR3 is TGCGCCAGCATGACAGGGGGCCCAGGCTACGAGCAGTACTTC.

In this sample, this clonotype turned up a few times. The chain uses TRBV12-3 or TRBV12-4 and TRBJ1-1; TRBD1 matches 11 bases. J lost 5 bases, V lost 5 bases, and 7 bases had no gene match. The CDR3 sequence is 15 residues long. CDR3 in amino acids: CASSAGQGAGTEAFF. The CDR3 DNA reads TGTGCCAGCAGTGCCGGACAGGGGGCAGGGACTGAAGCTTTCTTT.

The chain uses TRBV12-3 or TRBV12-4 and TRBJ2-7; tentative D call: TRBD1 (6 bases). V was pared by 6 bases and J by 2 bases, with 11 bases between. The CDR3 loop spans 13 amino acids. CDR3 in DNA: TGTGCCAGCAGCCCCCAGGGGCCCTACGAGCAGTACGTC. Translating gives CASSPQGPYEQYV.

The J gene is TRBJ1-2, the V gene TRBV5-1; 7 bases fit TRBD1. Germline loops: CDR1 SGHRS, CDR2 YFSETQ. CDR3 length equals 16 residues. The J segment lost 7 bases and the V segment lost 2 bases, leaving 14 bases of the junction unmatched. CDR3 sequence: CASSLSTGARVFGYTF. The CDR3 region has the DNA TGCGCCAGCAGCTTATCAACAGGGGCGCGGGTGTTTGGCTACACCTTC.

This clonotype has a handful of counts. The CDR3 sequence: CASSLALGPTDGQYF. The CDR3 nucleotides read TGTGCCAGCAGCTTGGCCCTGGGGCCGACAGATGGCCAGTACTTC. The chain recombines TRBV5-6 with TRBJ2-5, with D tentatively TRBD1 (5 bases). Trimming stripped 0 bases from V and 10 bases from J, with 19 bases between. CDR3 size: 15 residues. From germline, CDR1 is SGHDT and CDR2 YYEEEE.

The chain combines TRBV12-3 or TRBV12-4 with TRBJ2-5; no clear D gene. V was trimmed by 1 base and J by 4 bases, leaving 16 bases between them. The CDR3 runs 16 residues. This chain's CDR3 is CASSLVSSQLGETQYF. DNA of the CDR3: TGTGCCAGCAGTTTAGTTTCCAGCCAGCTAGGAGAGACCCAGTACTTC.